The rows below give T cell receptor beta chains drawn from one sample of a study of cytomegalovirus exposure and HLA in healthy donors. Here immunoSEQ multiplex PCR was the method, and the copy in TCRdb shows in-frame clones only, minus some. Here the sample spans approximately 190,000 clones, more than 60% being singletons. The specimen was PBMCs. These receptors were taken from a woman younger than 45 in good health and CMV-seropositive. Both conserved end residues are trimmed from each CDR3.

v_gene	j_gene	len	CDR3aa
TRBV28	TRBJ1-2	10	ASSLISYGYT
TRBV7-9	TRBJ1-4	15	ASSSQGQGAWNEKLF
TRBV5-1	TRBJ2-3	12	ASSLAGRGDTQY
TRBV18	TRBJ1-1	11	ASSLRQDLEAF
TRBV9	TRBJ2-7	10	ASSLSAGEQY
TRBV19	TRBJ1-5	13	ASSMGQGSNQPQH
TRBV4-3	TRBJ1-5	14	ASSQGPTDSNQPQH
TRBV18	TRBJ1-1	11	ASSRDVNTEAF
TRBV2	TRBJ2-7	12	ASQQGGVSYEQY
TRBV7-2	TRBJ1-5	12	ASSPRTGDQPQH
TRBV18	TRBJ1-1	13	ASSPGTGADTEAF
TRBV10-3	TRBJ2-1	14	AISDGTGGPYNEQF
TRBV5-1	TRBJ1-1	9	ASHSKGAAF
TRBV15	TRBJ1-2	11	ATSRERYYGYT
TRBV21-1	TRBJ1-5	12	ASSRTWSNQPQH
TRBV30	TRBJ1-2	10	AWSRGGYGYT
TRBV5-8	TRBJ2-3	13	ASSLYPSLRDTQY
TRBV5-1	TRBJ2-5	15	ASSLWARDRGSETQY
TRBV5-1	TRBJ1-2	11	ASSLAADYGYT
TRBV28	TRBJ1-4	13	ASSSQDRGNEKLF
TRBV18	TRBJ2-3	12	ASSPDRFTDTQY
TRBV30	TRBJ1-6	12	AWRWDTNNSPLH
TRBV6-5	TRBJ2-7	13	ASSYADRGAGEQY
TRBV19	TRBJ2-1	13	ASKEMGGRAGEQF
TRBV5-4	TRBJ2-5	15	ASSLGGLAGGGETQY
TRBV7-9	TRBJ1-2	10	ASSADSYGYT
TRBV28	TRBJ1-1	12	ASSSRQGAMEAF
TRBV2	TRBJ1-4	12	ASMTAGRGEKLF
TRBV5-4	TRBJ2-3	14	ASSLGLAGVSDTQY
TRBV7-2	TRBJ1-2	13	ASSLVGQGEYGYT
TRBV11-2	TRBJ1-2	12	ASSPWGDGYGYT
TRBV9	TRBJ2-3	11	ASARVGGDTQY
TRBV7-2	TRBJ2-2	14	ASSLMATGHTGELF
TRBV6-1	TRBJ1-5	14	ASSERLTAGNQPQH
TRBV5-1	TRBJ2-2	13	ASSFRSANTGELF
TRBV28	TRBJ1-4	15	ASSLPRQGTSNEKLF
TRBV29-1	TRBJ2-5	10	SVASGVETQY
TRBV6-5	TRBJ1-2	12	ASTVTGGEDGYT
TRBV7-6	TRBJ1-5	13	ASSYLPGQGQPQH
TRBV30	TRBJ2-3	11	AWSVSPHDTQY
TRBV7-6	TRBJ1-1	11	ASSTDRGTEAF
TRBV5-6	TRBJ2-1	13	ASSPWTSGGNEQF
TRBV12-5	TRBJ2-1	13	ASGTEGALGNEQF
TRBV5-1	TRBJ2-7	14	ASSSGQGTRSYEQY
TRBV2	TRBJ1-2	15	ASSAHGTGRIYYGYT